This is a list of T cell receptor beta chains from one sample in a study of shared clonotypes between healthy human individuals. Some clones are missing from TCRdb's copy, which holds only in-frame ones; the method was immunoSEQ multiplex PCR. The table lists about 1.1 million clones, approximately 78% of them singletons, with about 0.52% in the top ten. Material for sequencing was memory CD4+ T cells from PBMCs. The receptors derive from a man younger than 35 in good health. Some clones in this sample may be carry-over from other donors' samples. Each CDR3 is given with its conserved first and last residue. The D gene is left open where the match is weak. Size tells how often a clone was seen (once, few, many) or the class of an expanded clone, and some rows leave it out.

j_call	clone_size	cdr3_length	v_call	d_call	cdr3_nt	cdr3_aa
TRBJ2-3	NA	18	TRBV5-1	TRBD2	TGCGCCAGCAGCCCAGCGAGGACTAGCGGGACTAGCACAGATACGCAGTATTTT	CASSPARTSGTSTDTQYF
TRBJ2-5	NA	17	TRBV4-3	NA	TGCGCCAGCAGCCAAGAAGGGGGGTCTTTACCCCCAGAGACCCAGTACTTC	CASSQEGGSLPPETQYF
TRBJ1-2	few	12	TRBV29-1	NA	TGCAGCGTTGATCAGGGAGGCTATGGCTACACCTTC	CSVDQGGYGYTF
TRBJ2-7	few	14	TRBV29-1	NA	TGCAGCGTGGGCTTGCGGTCCCCAGCCTACGAGCAGTACTTC	CSVGLRSPAYEQYF
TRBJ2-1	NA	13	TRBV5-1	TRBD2	TGCGCCAGCTGCTTGGGAGGGCCCAATGAGCAGTTCTTC	CASCLGGPNEQFF
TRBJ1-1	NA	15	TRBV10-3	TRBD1	TGTGCCATCAGGGGGGGACAGGTGATGAACACTGAAGCTTTCTTT	CAIRGGQVMNTEAFF
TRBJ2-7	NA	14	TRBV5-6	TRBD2	TGTGCCAGCAGCTGGGGACTATCCCTCGGCGAGCAGTACTTC	CASSWGLSLGEQYF
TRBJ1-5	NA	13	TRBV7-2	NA	TGTGCCAGCAGCTTAGCGTGGGATCAGCCCCAGCATTTT	CASSLAWDQPQHF
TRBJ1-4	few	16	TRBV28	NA	TGTGCCAGCAGCGAATCGGGTGGGGAGGTAGTTGAAAAACTGTTTTTT	CASSESGGEVVEKLFF
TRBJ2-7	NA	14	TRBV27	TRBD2	TGTGCCAGCAGTTTGCGGGAGCGCCCCTACGAGCAGTACTTC	CASSLRERPYEQYF
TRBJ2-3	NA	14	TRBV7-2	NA	TGTGCCAGCAGCTATAAGGGCGGCACAGATACGCAGTATTTT	CASSYKGGTDTQYF
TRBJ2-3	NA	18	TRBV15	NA	TGTGCCACCAGCAGAGTATTTATGAGGACTACTAGCACAGATACGCAGTATTTT	CATSRVFMRTTSTDTQYF
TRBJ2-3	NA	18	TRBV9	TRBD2	TGTGCCAGCAGCTCACGGACTAGCGGTGAGGGGGGCACAGATACGCAGTATTTT	CASSSRTSGEGGTDTQYF
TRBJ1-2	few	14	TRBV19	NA	TGTGCCAGTAGTATAGGACCGAGTAACTATGGCTACACCTTC	CASSIGPSNYGYTF
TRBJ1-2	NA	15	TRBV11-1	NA	TGTGCCAGCAGCTTGGGATCGGGGTCTAGATATGGCTACACCTTC	CASSLGSGSRYGYTF
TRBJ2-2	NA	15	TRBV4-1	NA	TGCGCCAGCAGCCAAGAAGAAGCGGGTGCCGGGGAGCTGTTTTTT	CASSQEEAGAGELFF
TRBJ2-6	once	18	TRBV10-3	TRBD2	TGTGCCATCAGACCGCGTAGCGGGGATACTGAGGGGGCCAACGTCCTGACTTTC	CAIRPRSGDTEGANVLTF
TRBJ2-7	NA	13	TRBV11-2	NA	TGTGCCAGCAGCCCTACTAACAGGTACGAGCAGTACTTC	CASSPTNRYEQYF
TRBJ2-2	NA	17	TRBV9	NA	TGTGCCAGCAGCTCCAGTAGAGCCAGCGGCCACACCGGGGAGCTGTTTTTT	CASSSSRASGHTGELFF
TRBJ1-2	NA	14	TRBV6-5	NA	TGTGCCAGCAGCTATGGGGGGATAAACTATGGCTACACCTTC	CASSYGGINYGYTF
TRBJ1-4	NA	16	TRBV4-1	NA	TGCGCCAGCAGCCATTACTCGGCGCAGGGAGGCGAAAAACTGTTTTTT	CASSHYSAQGGEKLFF
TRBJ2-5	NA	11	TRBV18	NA	TGTGCCAGCTCACCTGGAGTGACCCAGTACTTC	CASSPGVTQYF
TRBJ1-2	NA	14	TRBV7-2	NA	TGTGCCAGCAGCTCCCCTCGGGGGATCTGGGGCTACACCTTC	CASSSPRGIWGYTF
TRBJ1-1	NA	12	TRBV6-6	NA	TGTGCCAGCAACCTGAGGGGCATTGAAGCTTTCTTT	CASNLRGIEAFF
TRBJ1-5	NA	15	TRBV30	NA	TGTGCCTGGAGTGTTAGGGGCTCGGGCAATCAGCCCCAGCATTTT	CAWSVRGSGNQPQHF
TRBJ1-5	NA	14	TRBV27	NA	TGTGCCAGCAGTAACTTACAGGGCGCTCAGCCCCAGCATTTT	CASSNLQGAQPQHF
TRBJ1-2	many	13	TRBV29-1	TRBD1	TGCAGCGTGTCGATCGGGACAGGTTATGGCTACACCTTC	CSVSIGTGYGYTF
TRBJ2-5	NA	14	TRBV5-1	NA	TGCGCCAGCAACCGGGGACCAGCCCAAGAGACCCAGTACTTC	CASNRGPAQETQYF
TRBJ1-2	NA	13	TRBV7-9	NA	TGTGCCAGCAGCCGGACAGATATCTATGGCTACACCTTC	CASSRTDIYGYTF
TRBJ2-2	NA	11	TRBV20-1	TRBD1	TGCAGTGCTCAGGGGGCCGGGGAGCTGTTTTTT	CSAQGAGELFF
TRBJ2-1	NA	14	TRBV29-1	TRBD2	TGCAGCGTTGTGGGGGGAGGGTTCTCCAATGAGCAGTTCTTC	CSVVGGGFSNEQFF
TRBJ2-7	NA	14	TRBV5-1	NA	TGCGCCAGCAGCTTGGATAAGCCTCAGGACGAGCAGTACTTC	CASSLDKPQDEQYF
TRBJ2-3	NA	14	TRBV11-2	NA	TGTGCCAGCAGCTCCCAGGCCGGCACAGATACGCAGTATTTT	CASSSQAGTDTQYF
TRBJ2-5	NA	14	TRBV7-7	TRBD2	TGTGCCAGCAGCTTACAACCAGCGGGAGGGCTCCAGTACTTC	CASSLQPAGGLQYF
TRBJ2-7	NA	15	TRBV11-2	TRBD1	TGTGCCAGCAGCTTAGACCGGGACAGGGGCTACGAGCAGTACTTC	CASSLDRDRGYEQYF
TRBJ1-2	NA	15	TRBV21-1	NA	TGTGCCAGCAGCATCGCGACGACAGGTGGCTATGGCTACACCTTC	CASSIATTGGYGYTF
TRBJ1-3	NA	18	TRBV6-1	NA	TGTGCCAGCAGTGAATTCCCCGTCCCGGGGGCGGTTGGAAACACCATATATTTT	CASSEFPVPGAVGNTIYF
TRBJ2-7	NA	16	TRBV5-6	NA	TGTGCCAGCAGCTTGGGGGGGCAGGGAGGCTCCTACGAGCAGTACTTC	CASSLGGQGGSYEQYF
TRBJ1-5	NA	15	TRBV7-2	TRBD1	TGTGCCAGCAGCTTAGGCAGGGGGGCGGATCAGCCCCAGCATTTT	CASSLGRGADQPQHF
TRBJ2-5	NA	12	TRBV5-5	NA	TGTGCCAGCAGCTCCAACGGAGAGACCCAGTACTTC	CASSSNGETQYF
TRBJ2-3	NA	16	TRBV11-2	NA	TGCGCCAGCAGCCAAGATCTCCGAAGCCTCGCAGATACGCAGTATTTT	CASSQDLRSLADTQYF
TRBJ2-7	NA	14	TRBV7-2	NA	TGTGCCAGCAGCGCGTCTCGGGCACACTACGAGCAGTACTTC	CASSASRAHYEQYF
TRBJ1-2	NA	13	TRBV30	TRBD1	TGTGCCTGGAGACCAGGGGGAGTCTATGGCTACACCTTC	CAWRPGGVYGYTF
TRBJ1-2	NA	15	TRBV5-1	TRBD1	TGCGCCAGCAGTTGGACAGGGGGCGCAGGGTATGGCTACACCTTC	CASSWTGGAGYGYTF
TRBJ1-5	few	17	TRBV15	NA	TGTGCCACCAGCAGAGGTTATGGGCAGGCGGGAAATCAGCCCCAGCATTTT	CATSRGYGQAGNQPQHF
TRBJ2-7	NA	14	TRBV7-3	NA	TGTGCCAGCAGCCCACGACTCGAATCCTACGAGCAGTACTTC	CASSPRLESYEQYF
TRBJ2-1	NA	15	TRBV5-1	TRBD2	TGCGCCAGCAGCACCTTAGCGGGATCTTACAATGAGCAGTTCTTC	CASSTLAGSYNEQFF
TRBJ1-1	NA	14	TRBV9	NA	TGTGCCAGCAGCCTCTCCCCCCAGAACACTGAAGCTTTCTTT	CASSLSPQNTEAFF
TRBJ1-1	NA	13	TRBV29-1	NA	TGCAGCGTTGATCCTGGGGGGGACACTGAAGCTTTCTTT	CSVDPGGDTEAFF
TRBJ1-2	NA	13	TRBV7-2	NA	TGTGCCAGCAGCACAGGGATCGGCTATGGCTACACCTTC	CASSTGIGYGYTF
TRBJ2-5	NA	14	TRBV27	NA	TGTGCCAGCAGTTTCGACAGGTACCAAGAGACCCAGTACTTC	CASSFDRYQETQYF
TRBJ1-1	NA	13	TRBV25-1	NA	TGTGCCAGCAGTGAGTCGGGACGACGAGAAGCTTTCTTT	CASSESGRREAFF
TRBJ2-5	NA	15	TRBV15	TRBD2	TGTGCCACCAGCAGGTGGGGGGAGGGTCAAGAGACCCAGTACTTC	CATSRWGEGQETQYF
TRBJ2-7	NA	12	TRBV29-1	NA	TGCAGCGTCCGACAGGCGCGTGGGGAGCAGTACTTC	CSVRQARGEQYF
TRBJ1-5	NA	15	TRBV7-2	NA	TGTGCCAGCAGCTTAGTTGGGACGGGCAATCAGCCCCAGCATTTT	CASSLVGTGNQPQHF
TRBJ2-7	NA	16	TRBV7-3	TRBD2	TGTGCCAGCAGCTTAGAAGGGACTAGCCGTTCCTACGAGCAGTACTTC	CASSLEGTSRSYEQYF
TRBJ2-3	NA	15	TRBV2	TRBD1	TGTGCCAGCAGTTCGACAGGGGGTGGCACAGATACGCAGTATTTT	CASSSTGGGTDTQYF